A selection of T cell receptor beta chains follows, all from one sample in a study of blood T cell repertoires in COVID-19. TCRdb's copy holds only in-frame clones and misses some; the assay was immunoSEQ multiplex PCR. The data show fewer than 350,000 clones, 85% seen once. The specimen sequenced was PBMCs or T cells enriched from blood (not recorded which). These TCRs come from a woman aged 50 to 60 who had recovered from COVID-19. Each CDR3 is given with its conserved first and last residue. The D gene is left open where the match is weak. Expanded clones get a size class; other rows say once, few or many, or leave the size out.

d_call,v_call,j_call,cdr3_length,clone_size,cdr3_aa,cdr3_nt
NA,TRBV5-4,TRBJ1-2,13,NA,CASSSAGFDGYTF,TGTGCCAGCAGCTCGGCAGGGTTCGACGGCTACACCTTC
NA,TRBV5-1,TRBJ1-5,15,NA,CASSRGGDSNQPQHF,TGCGCCAGCAGCAGGGGAGGGGACAGCAATCAGCCCCAGCATTTT
TRBD2,TRBV3-1/TRBV3-2,TRBJ2-7,15,NA,CASSPERGDSYEQYF,TGTGCCAGCAGCCCAGAGCGGGGGGACTCCTACGAGCAGTACTTC
NA,TRBV6-5,TRBJ2-2,15,NA,CASSQLDTYTGELFF,TGTGCCAGCAGTCAGCTCGACACGTACACCGGGGAGCTGTTTTTT
NA,TRBV6-5,TRBJ1-6,14,NA,CASSYGAGDSPLHF,TGTGCCAGCAGTTATGGGGCAGGGGATTCACCCCTCCACTTT
NA,TRBV19,TRBJ1-5,14,NA,CASSIGGKSQPQHF,TGTGCCAGTAGTATCGGGGGAAAGAGTCAGCCCCAGCATTTT
TRBD1,TRBV28,TRBJ2-4,14,NA,CASSSRRGKNIQYF,TGTGCCAGCAGTTCACGCAGGGGGAAAAACATTCAGTACTTC
NA,TRBV10-2,TRBJ1-6,12,NA,CASTPGLSPLHF,TGCGCCAGCACGCCAGGGCTTTCACCCCTCCACTTT
NA,TRBV7-2,TRBJ1-6,15,NA,CASSLERGWNSPLHF,TGTGCCAGCAGCTTAGAGCGGGGGTGGAATTCACCCCTCCACTTT
TRBD1,TRBV5-1,TRBJ1-1,17,NA,CASSGRLDRGRDTEAFF,TGCGCCAGCAGCGGAAGACTTGACAGGGGGCGGGACACTGAAGCTTTCTTT
NA,TRBV6-5,TRBJ1-6,14,once,CASRGDWGLSPLHF,TGTGCCAGCAGGGGTGACTGGGGCCTTTCACCCCTCCACTTT
NA,TRBV25-1,TRBJ2-7,12,NA,CASSPQGYEQYF,TGTGCCAGCAGTCCTCAGGGTTACGAGCAGTACTTC
NA,TRBV19,TRBJ1-2,16,NA,CASSYSLTMGPGGYTF,TGTGCCAGTAGTTATTCCCTCACCATGGGCCCGGGGGGCTACACCTTC
NA,TRBV12-3/TRBV12-4,TRBJ2-7,12,once,CASSLAGEQQYF,TGTGCCAGCAGTTTAGCGGGAGAGCAGCAGTACTTC
NA,TRBV19,TRBJ1-2,14,NA,CASITPGQQYGYTF,TGTGCCAGTATAACGCCAGGGCAACAATATGGCTACACCTTC
TRBD2,TRBV20-1,TRBJ2-5,13,NA,CSASRTRGETQYF,TGCAGTGCTAGTCGGACTAGGGGAGAGACCCAGTACTTC
NA,TRBV29-1,TRBJ2-7,14,once,CSVEDRGKPYEQYF,TGCAGCGTTGAAGATCGAGGGAAACCCTACGAGCAGTACTTC
TRBD2,TRBV12-3/TRBV12-4,TRBJ2-1,13,once,CASSYGLVYEQFF,TGTGCCAGCAGTTACGGACTAGTCTATGAGCAGTTCTTC
TRBD1,TRBV27,TRBJ2-2,17,NA,CASSPPGTGFRAGELFF,TGTGCCAGCAGTCCGCCCGGGACAGGGTTTAGGGCCGGGGAGCTGTTTTTT
TRBD1,TRBV5-6,TRBJ2-7,18,NA,CASTHRPLSDRAWYEQYF,TGTGCCAGCACCCATCGGCCCCTATCGGACAGGGCTTGGTACGAGCAGTACTTC
NA,TRBV5-1,TRBJ2-3,14,NA,CASSTSTSTDTQYF,TGCGCCAGCAGCACATCGACTAGCACAGATACGCAGTATTTT
TRBD1,TRBV28,TRBJ1-5,15,NA,CASSLAGGMNQPQHF,TGTGCCAGCAGTTTAGCAGGGGGTATGAATCAGCCCCAGCATTTT
NA,TRBV5-1,TRBJ2-3,16,NA,CASSSNIAVSTDTQYF,TGCGCCAGCAGCTCCAACATAGCGGTTAGCACAGATACGCAGTATTTT
NA,TRBV7-8,TRBJ2-7,14,NA,CASSFETVSYEQYF,TGTGCCAGCAGCTTTGAGACAGTTTCCTACGAGCAGTACTTC
NA,TRBV6-2/TRBV6-3,TRBJ2-7,13,once,CASSYTGRGEQYF,TGTGCCAGCAGTTACACCGGTCGGGGGGAGCAGTACTTC
TRBD1,TRBV5-1,TRBJ1-2,15,NA,CASSIGGGQNYGYTF,TGCGCCAGCAGCATCGGAGGGGGACAGAACTATGGCTACACCTTC
NA,TRBV7-9,TRBJ2-2,15,NA,CASSQSSEWTGELFF,TGTGCCAGCAGCCAGAGTAGCGAATGGACCGGGGAGCTGTTTTTT
NA,TRBV6-5,TRBJ2-1,13,NA,CASSYSRGYEQFF,TGTGCCAGCAGTTACTCTAGGGGCTATGAGCAGTTCTTC
TRBD1,TRBV12-3/TRBV12-4,TRBJ1-2,13,once,CASSPGQAYGYTF,TGTGCCAGCAGTCCAGGACAGGCTTATGGCTACACCTTC
TRBD2,TRBV3-1/TRBV3-2,TRBJ2-7,16,NA,CASSHPGLAASYEQYF,TGTGCCAGCAGCCACCCCGGACTAGCGGCGTCCTACGAGCAGTACTTC
TRBD2,TRBV27,TRBJ2-7,15,NA,CASLQDLAGDYEQYF,TGTGCCAGCCTGCAAGATCTAGCGGGGGATTACGAGCAGTACTTC
NA,TRBV7-9,TRBJ1-5,14,NA,CASSSSRDRQPQHF,TGTGCCAGCAGCAGTTCCAGGGATCGTCAGCCCCAGCATTTT
TRBD1,TRBV23-1,TRBJ2-7,16,NA,CASSQATGTGDYEQYF,TGCGCCAGCAGTCAAGCCACCGGGACAGGGGACTACGAGCAGTACTTC
NA,TRBV7-9,TRBJ1-6,14,NA,CASSFGGLNSPLHF,TGTGCCAGCAGCTTCGGGGGGCTGAATTCACCCCTCCACTTT
TRBD1,TRBV5-6,TRBJ1-2,15,NA,CASSEGTGANYGYTF,TGTGCCAGCAGCGAGGGGACAGGGGCAAACTATGGCTACACCTTC
NA,TRBV28,TRBJ1-2,12,NA,CASSSGNYGYTF,TGTGCCAGCAGTTCCGGTAACTATGGCTACACCTTC
TRBD1,TRBV5-1,TRBJ2-5,14,NA,CASSLSTGVETQYF,TGCGCCAGCAGCTTATCAACAGGGGTGGAGACCCAGTACTTC
NA,TRBV30,TRBJ1-2,13,NA,CAWSVSGAVSYTF,TGTGCCTGGAGTGTAAGCGGGGCCGTGAGCTACACCTTC
TRBD1,TRBV15,TRBJ2-7,14,NA,CATSRPGQSYEQYF,TGTGCCACCAGCCGACCGGGACAGTCCTACGAGCAGTACTTC
NA,TRBV4-1,TRBJ1-5,15,NA,CASSPTSISNQPQHF,TGCGCCAGCAGCCCGACATCCATTAGCAATCAGCCCCAGCATTTT
TRBD1,TRBV5-1,TRBJ1-4,15,NA,CASSWGGTGHEKLFF,TGCGCCAGCAGCTGGGGCGGGACAGGTCATGAAAAACTGTTTTTT
NA,TRBV27,TRBJ1-2,15,few,CASSYRGIPMAGYTF,TGTGCCAGCAGTTATAGAGGGATCCCGATGGCCGGCTACACCTTC
NA,TRBV4-1,TRBJ2-7,13,NA,CASSQASSYEQYF,TGCGCCAGCAGCCAAGCTAGCAGCTACGAGCAGTACTTC
NA,TRBV2,TRBJ2-3,16,NA,CASSERELVFTDTQYF,TGTGCCAGCAGCGAAAGAGAACTAGTTTTCACAGATACGCAGTATTTT
TRBD1,TRBV7-9,TRBJ1-1,17,NA,CASSSKDRTFMNTEAFF,TGTGCCAGCAGCTCTAAGGACAGGACTTTTATGAACACTGAAGCTTTCTTT
TRBD1,TRBV5-1,TRBJ1-4,14,NA,CASSYRTGPGELFF,TGCGCCAGCAGCTACCGGACAGGGCCGGGAGAACTGTTTTTT
NA,TRBV12-3/TRBV12-4,TRBJ1-1,13,NA,CASSLRGLIEAFF,TGTGCCAGCAGTTTAAGAGGGTTAATTGAAGCTTTCTTT
TRBD2,TRBV10-3,TRBJ2-7,11,NA,CAISGGGEQYF,TGTGCCATCAGTGGGGGGGGCGAGCAGTACTTC
NA,TRBV5-1,TRBJ2-6,15,NA,CASSLEFRGANVLTF,TGCGCCAGCAGCTTAGAGTTTAGAGGGGCCAACGTCCTGACTTTC
NA,TRBV3-1/TRBV3-2,TRBJ1-2,15,NA,CASSDSGGGHYGYTF,TGTGCCAGCAGTGATAGCGGGGGGGGACACTATGGCTACACCTTC
NA,TRBV4-1,TRBJ1-5,16,NA,CASSPRDFGSNQPQHF,TGCGCCAGCAGCCCCAGGGATTTCGGCAGCAATCAGCCCCAGCATTTT